The 25 T cell receptor beta chains below were found in one sample sequenced in a study of blood T cell repertoires in COVID-19. Assay used: immunoSEQ multiplex PCR; TCRdb lists only in-frame clones, some missing. The sample includes 190,000 or so clones, roughly 86% seen only once; the top ten take about 3%. Sequenced material: peripheral blood. These receptors were obtained from a man between 40 and 49 years old with active or convalescent COVID-19.

This chain connects TRBV18 to TRBJ1-3; 9 bases match TRBD1. V trimming: 8 bases; J trimming: 4 bases; junction bases outside the gene matches: 9. Germline V gene data show CDR1 as KGHSH and CDR2 as LQKENI. The length of the CDR3 is 15 residues. CDR3 in amino acids: CASRRGQGSGNTIYF. The CDR3, as DNA: TGTGCCAGCAGGAGGGGACAGGGATCCGGAAACACCATATATTTT.

This clone was seen a single time. The V gene is TRBV11-3, the J gene TRBJ2-2; perhaps TRBD2 as D (6 bases). The germline CDR1 and CDR2 sequences are SGHNT and YENEEA. The CDR3 is 15 amino acids. Deletions cut 0 bases from V and 1 base from J, with 6 bases between. The CDR3 sequence is CASSLEGLNTGELFF. The DNA of the CDR3 is TGTGCCAGCAGCTTAGAGGGACTGAACACCGGGGAGCTGTTTTTT.

As to this clone: This CDR3 is also generated by other DNA sequences in the sample. The chain joins TRBV18 to TRBJ2-2; 8 bases line up with TRBD1. From germline, CDR1 is KGHSH and CDR2 LQKENI. The CDR3 covers 15 residues. Losses at the gene ends were 2 bases for V and 2 bases for J; bases not matched to a gene: 1. CDR3: CASSPGQGNTGELFF. The CDR3 nucleotides read TGTGCCAGCTCACCAGGACAGGGAAACACCGGGGAGCTGTTTTTT.

The chain links TRBV2 to TRBJ1-2; D is perhaps TRBD1 (5 bases). V was pared by 2 bases and J by 0 bases, with 7 bases between. Germline loops: CDR1 SNHLY, CDR2 FYNNEI. This CDR3 region has 14 residues. The CDR3 region is CASSEQGANYGYTF. DNA of the CDR3: TGTGCCAGCAGTGAACAGGGTGCTAACTATGGCTACACCTTC.

A single count supports this clone. The rearrangement joins TRBV27 to TRBJ1-4; D call uncertain. The CDR3 contains 14 residues. CDR1 is MNHEY, CDR2 SMNVEV, per germline (reference sequence). The ends were cut back, 3 bases at V and 7 bases at J, with 12 bases in the middle. The CDR3 region is CASSFRDAPEKLFF. The CDR3 nucleotides read TGTGCCAGCAGTTTCCGGGATGCACCTGAAAAACTGTTTTTT.

The CDR3 nucleotides are TGTGCCAGCAGTTTAACCTACAGGGGCGAACTTAATCAGCCCCAGCATTTT. This codes for CASSLTYRGELNQPQHF. V is TRBV28 and J is TRBJ1-5; the match to TRBD1 covers 7 bases. The CDR3 is 17 amino acids. CDR1 is MDHEN, CDR2 SYDVKM, per germline. Losses at the gene ends were 2 bases for V and 4 bases for J; bases not matched to a gene: 11.

A note on this clone: The sample contains more than one DNA sequence encoding this CDR3. The chain couples TRBV9 to TRBJ2-3, with TRBD1 matching over 7 bases. The length of the CDR3 is 15 residues. V lost 0 bases, J lost 1 base, and 2 bases stayed unmatched. Germline CDR1 and CDR2: SGDLS and YYNGEE. The chain's CDR3 is CASSVGQGGTDTQYF. The CDR3, as DNA: TGTGCCAGCAGCGTAGGTCAGGGGGGCACAGATACGCAGTATTTT.

The chain is built from TRBV5-1 and TRBJ2-3; D might be TRBD1 (7 bases). Trimming shortened V by 6 bases and J by 3 bases, and 17 bases separated the two germline ends. The germline gives CDR1 SGHRS, CDR2 YFSETQ. The CDR3 loop spans 15 amino acids. The CDR3: CASTSPRGETDTQYF. As DNA, the CDR3 is TGCGCCAGCACCTCCCCCAGGGGGGAAACAGATACGCAGTATTTT.

The chain combines TRBV2 with TRBJ2-5; 8 bases match TRBD1. The CDR3 is 13 amino acids. Trimming removed 5 bases from V and 5 bases from J; junction bases left unmatched: 4. The V gene's germline CDR1 is SNHLY and CDR2 FYNNEI. The CDR3 DNA is TGTGCCAGCAGTAGACAGGGGCGGGAGACCCAGTACTTC. Its translation is CASSRQGRETQYF. The whole variable domain, filled in from reference TRBV2 and TRBJ2-5, reads EPEVTQTPSHQVTQMGQEVILRCVPISNHLYFYWYRQILGQKVEFLVSFYNNEISEKSEIFDDQFSVERPDGSNFTLKIRSTKLEDSAMYFCASSRQGRETQYFGPGTRLLVL.

The V and J genes are TRBV6-1 and TRBJ1-1; unclear D gene. This CDR3 region has 13 residues. Germline CDR1 reads MNHNS; CDR2 reads SASEGT. Between the trimmed V and J ends, which lost 7 bases and 5 bases, there was a span of 14 bases. The CDR3 region is CASNERVSTEAFF. CDR3 DNA: TGTGCCAGCAACGAGAGGGTTTCTACTGAAGCTTTCTTT.

V usage is TRBV11-3 and J usage is TRBJ2-1, with D possibly being TRBD1 (5 bases). V dropped 6 bases and J dropped 0 bases, with 9 bases sitting between them. Germline CDR1 and CDR2: SGHNT and YENEEA. The CDR3 sequence is 14 residues long. The DNA of the CDR3 is TGTGCCAGCAGTGGACAAAGCTCCTACAATGAGCAGTTCTTC. Translating it yields CASSGQSSYNEQFF.

The rearrangement joins TRBV28 to TRBJ2-7; 11 positions agree with TRBD1. CDR1 MDHEN and CDR2 SYDVKM come from the germline V gene. CDR3 size: 15 residues. Unmatched junction bases numbered 2, after V lost 2 bases and J lost 2 bases. CDR3 coding DNA: TGTGCCAGCAGTTTACCGGGACAGGGGGCCTACGAGCAGTACTTC. Translated: CASSLPGQGAYEQYF. Full variable domain (missing parts from reference TRBV28 and TRBJ2-7): DVKVTQSSRYLVKRTGEKVFLECVQDMDHENMFWYRQDPGLGLRLIYFSYDVKMKEKGDIPEGYSVSREKKERFSLILESASTNQTSMYLCASSLPGQGAYEQYFGPGTRLTVT.

The chain uses TRBV30 and TRBJ1-2, with a tentative D call TRBD1 (6 bases). CDR1 and CDR2 from the germline V gene are GTSNPN and SVGIG (reference sequence). This CDR3 is 13 amino acids long. V was cut by 5 bases and J by 7 bases, with 17 bases left in between. The CDR3 spells CAWLFRGVGGYTF. DNA of the CDR3: TGTGCCTGGCTGTTCAGGGGAGTGGGTGGCTACACCTTC.

The chain carries TRBV30 and TRBJ1-6, with D maybe TRBD1 (6 bases). The CDR3 is made up of 13 amino acids. Looked up from germline, CDR1 is GTSNPN and CDR2 is SVGIG (reference sequence). V lost 8 bases to trimming and J lost 7 bases, with 15 bases between them. The CDR3 sequence is CAHAGAWNSPLHF. The CDR3 bases are TGTGCCCACGCAGGGGCCTGGAATTCACCCCTCCACTTT.

The chain uses TRBV25-1 and TRBJ2-1, with D unresolved. The CDR3 loop spans 11 amino acids. V lost 5 bases and J 10 bases, leaving 9 bases between the germline ends. Germline CDR1 MGHDK, CDR2 SYGVNS. The CDR3 nucleotides read TGTGCCAGCAGTATTTACAGAGAGCAGTTCTTC. It specifies CASSIYREQFF. The full variable domain, in which reference TRBV25-1 and TRBJ2-1 provide the parts outside the CDR3, is EADIYQTPRYLVIGTGKKITLECSQTMGHDKMYWYQQDPGMELHLIHYSYGVNSTEKGDLSSESTVSRIRTEHFPLTLESARPSHTSQYLCASSIYREQFFGPGTRLTVL.

There are a few counts of this clone. The J gene is TRBJ2-7, the V gene TRBV11-2; D is unresolved. Trimming shortened V by 7 bases and J by 4 bases, and 11 bases separated the two germline ends. The length of the CDR3 is 12 residues. Germline V lookup: CDR1 SGHAT, CDR2 FQNNGV. CDR3 amino acids: CASTPLPYEQYF. For the CDR3, the DNA is TGTGCCAGCACCCCCCTCCCGTACGAGCAGTACTTC.

The genes are TRBV9 and TRBJ2-7; no reliable D call. The CDR3 covers 15 residues. Per the germline V gene, CDR1 is SGDLS and CDR2 is YYNGEE. V was trimmed by 2 bases and J by 2 bases, leaving 14 bases between them. CDR3 loop: CASSVDPNRAYEQYF. The CDR3, as DNA: TGTGCCAGCAGCGTCGACCCCAACCGGGCCTACGAGCAGTACTTC.

The chain carries TRBV6-5 and TRBJ1-6; D is uncertain. The germline CDR1 and CDR2 sequences are MNHEY and SVGAGI. Trimming pared 6 bases from V and 11 bases from J, leaving 17 bases between. The CDR3 runs to 14 residues. The CDR3 sequence: CASRIGPTRAPLHF. Written as DNA, the CDR3 is TGTGCCAGCAGAATCGGACCGACTAGGGCACCCCTCCACTTT.

The chain combines TRBV15 with TRBJ2-7; 7 bases are shared with TRBD2. The germline CDR1 and CDR2 sequences are LNHNV and YYDKDF (reference sequence). This CDR3 region has 14 residues. The ends lost 4 bases at V and 7 bases at J; junction bases unmatched: 10. The CDR3 nucleotides read TGTGCCACCAGCAAACGAGGGTTGGGGGGGGAGCAGTACTTC. Residues: CATSKRGLGGEQYF.

The chain joins TRBV25-1 to TRBJ1-5; TRBD1 matches 7 bases. The CDR3 has 13 amino acids. V lost 5 bases and J lost 5; bases outside the gene matches: 3. Per the germline V gene, CDR1 is MGHDK and CDR2 is SYGVNS. CDR3 in amino acids: CASSRQGDQPQHF. The CDR3 region has the DNA TGTGCCAGCAGTCGACAGGGAGATCAGCCCCAGCATTTT.

This clone was picked up a small number of times. CDR3 protein: CASSPGTGAGYTF. The CDR3 DNA reads as TGTGCCAGCAGCCCCGGGACAGGGGCCGGCTACACCTTC. The chain joins TRBV11-3 to TRBJ1-2, with TRBD1 matching over 10 bases. The CDR3 has 13 residues. Germline CDR1 and CDR2: SGHNT and YENEEA. Trimming removed 5 bases from V and 8 bases from J; junction bases left unmatched: 5.

The chain links TRBV7-2 to TRBJ2-1; 9 bases are shared with TRBD2. There are 15 residues in the CDR3. V lost 3 bases to trimming and J lost 3 bases; unmatched junction nucleotides: 3. Looked up from germline, CDR1 is SGHTA and CDR2 is FQGNSA. CDR3 loop: CASSFLSGGYNEQFF. The CDR3 nucleotides are TGTGCCAGCAGCTTCCTTAGCGGGGGCTACAATGAGCAGTTCTTC. The full variable domain, with the rest looked up from reference TRBV7-2 and TRBJ2-1, is GAGVSQSPSNKVTEKGKDVELRCDPISGHTALYWYRQSLGQGLEFLIYFQGNSAPDKSGLPSDRFSAERTGGSVSTLTIQRTQQEDSAVYLCASSFLSGGYNEQFFGPGTRLTVL.

This chain joins TRBV25-1 and TRBJ2-7, with D possibly being TRBD2 (7 bases). Germline CDR1 and CDR2: MGHDK and SYGVNS. There are 14 residues in the CDR3. Trimming removed 2 bases from V and 4 bases from J, with 12 bases in between. CDR3 nucleotides: TGTGCCAGCAGTGAAGGGGGGGGCAGGTACGAGCAGTACTTC. Encoded protein: CASSEGGGRYEQYF.

The chain uses TRBV4-1 and TRBJ2-1, with 10 bases that match TRBD2. The V gene's germline CDR1 is MGHRA and CDR2 YSYEKL. Losses at the gene ends were 0 bases for V and 0 bases for J; bases not matched to a gene: 8. The CDR3 sequence is 19 residues long. Here the CDR3 DNA reads TGCGCCAGCAGCCAAGATATTAGGAGCGGGGGGGCCTCCTACAATGAGCAGTTCTTC. Amino acids: CASSQDIRSGGASYNEQFF.

This clone came up a few times. The chain links TRBV9 to TRBJ1-6, with D possibly TRBD1 on 6 matching bases. The V gene's germline CDR1 is SGDLS and CDR2 YYNGEE. The CDR3 consists of 13 residues. V lost 4 bases to trimming and J lost 9 bases, with 11 bases between them. The CDR3 protein is CASSFMGASPLHF. CDR3 in DNA: TGTGCCAGCAGCTTCATGGGGGCTTCACCCCTCCACTTT. Using reference TRBV9 and TRBJ1-6 for the parts outside the CDR3, the full variable domain is DSGVTQTPKHLITATGQRVTLRCSPRSGDLSVYWYQQSLDQGLQFLIQYYNGEERAKGNILERFSAQQFPDLHSELNLSSLELGDSALYFCASSFMGASPLHFGNGTRLTVT.